A single sample is the source of the 8 T cell receptor beta chains below, sequenced in a study of blood T cell repertoires in COVID-19 (dated by TCRdb to 2018 to 2020). Library preparation used the immunoSEQ multiplex PCR assay. In TCRdb, the immuneACCESS table is reduced to in-frame sequences with V and J assigned. These tables do not hold every clone; where another copy was compared, an unresolved V gene accounts for under half, and the others remain unexplained. A total of tens of thousands of clones appear in this sample, approximately 80% of them only once. Jointly, the top ten make up around 50% of the sample. The specimen sequenced was peripheral blood. The receptor set was obtained from a man in his 70s with acute or convalescent COVID-19.

This clone has just one count. The rearrangement uses TRBV5-5 and TRBJ2-7; 8 bases are shared with TRBD2. Losses at the gene ends were 0 bases for V and 2 bases for J; bases not matched to a gene: 1. Germline V gives CDR1 SGHKS, CDR2 YYEKEE (reference sequence). This CDR3 region has 14 residues. Here the CDR3 DNA reads TGTGCCAGCAGCTTGGCGGGAGGGCCCTACGAGCAGTACTTC. Protein: CASSLAGGPYEQYF.

J is TRBJ1-3 and V is TRBV7-8; D is unclear. V shed 1 base and J shed 6 bases, with 10 bases lying between them. CDR1 is SGHVS, CDR2 FQNEAQ, per germline. CDR3 length equals 14 residues. The CDR3 DNA reads TGTGCCAGCAGCTTAGAGACTGGCCTAAACACCATATATTTT. It codes for CASSLETGLNTIYF.

This clone was detected only a few times. The chain recombines TRBV11-2 with TRBJ2-5, with 7 bases lining up with TRBD1. The V gene end was trimmed by 5 bases and the J gene end by 2 bases; junction bases not matched to a gene: 8. The CDR3 spans 15 residues. The germline V gene encodes CDR1 SGHAT and CDR2 FQNNGV. The CDR3 DNA is TGTGCCAGCAGCCTAGGGGGCCTAAATCAAGAGACCCAGTACTTC. It encodes CASSLGGLNQETQYF.

The chain employs TRBV6-5 and TRBJ2-7; 7 nucleotides align to TRBD2. V was clipped by 0 bases and J by 0 bases; unmatched bases: 5. CDR1 and CDR2 from the germline V gene are MNHEY and SVGAGI. This CDR3 is 16 amino acids long. The CDR3 spells CASSYSSGGGSYEQYF. CDR3 nucleotide sequence: TGTGCCAGCAGTTACTCGTCGGGGGGAGGCTCCTACGAGCAGTACTTC.

This clone was observed a single time. The chain uses TRBV27 and TRBJ2-7; D ambiguous. Trimming stripped 2 bases from V and 0 bases from J, with 8 bases between. The CDR3 runs to 14 residues. CDR1 is MNHEY and CDR2 is SMNVEV in the germline V gene (reference sequence). DNA for the CDR3: TGTGCCAGCAGTTTAGCAGTTACCTCCTACGAGCAGTACTTC. It translates to CASSLAVTSYEQYF.

The chain is built from TRBV7-8 and TRBJ2-5, with a weak D call TRBD2 (5 bases). The CDR3 has 14 residues. Germline V gives CDR1 SGHVS, CDR2 FQNEAQ. Between the trimmed V and J ends, which lost 5 bases and 2 bases, there was a span of 12 bases. The CDR3 DNA sequence: TGTGCCAGCAGCACAAGGCGGACTCAAGAGACCCAGTACTTC. Translated, it gives CASSTRRTQETQYF. Using reference TRBV7-8 and TRBJ2-5 for the parts outside the CDR3, the full variable domain is GAGVSQSPRYKVAKRGQDVALRCDPISGHVSLFWYQQALGQGPEFLTYFQNEAQLDKSGLPSDRFFAERPEGSVSTLKIQRTQQEDSAVYLCASSTRRTQETQYFGPGTRLLVL.

This clone was detected only once. The chain is built from TRBV7-2 and TRBJ1-5; no clear D gene. The V gene lost 5 bases and the J gene lost 2 bases, with 10 bases spanning the gap. The germline V gene has CDR1 SGHTA and CDR2 FQGNSA. CDR3 size: 14 residues. CDR3 DNA: TGTGCCAGCAGCCCGAACTTGGGCAATCAGCCCCAGCATTTT. Translated, it gives CASSPNLGNQPQHF.

This clone was recorded once. The chain recombines TRBV19 with TRBJ1-1; 9 bases map to TRBD1. Per the germline V gene, CDR1 is LNHDA and CDR2 is SQIVND (reference sequence). Germline trimming cut 5 bases from V and 4 bases from J; bases unmatched to any gene: 8. The CDR3 runs 15 residues. Here the CDR3 reads CASSWGTGIATEAFF. The CDR3 bases are TGTGCCAGTAGTTGGGGGACAGGGATCGCCACTGAAGCTTTCTTT.